Below, one T cell receptor beta chain is given with its context. The antigen this receptor binds is unknown. Nothing much larger sits one base from this clone, and base qualities are not available. The data were taken from a study of T-cell memory formation after mild COVID-19 (dated by TCRdb to 2020 to 2022). Study-level background: TCR sequence clusters from the two donors were largely donor specific. In a couple of donors, T-cell clones that expanded and contracted after mild COVID-19 were tracked by sequencing TCRalpha and TCRbeta repertoires over time. Two young, previously healthy adult volunteers made up the cohort, one male and one female. Points the paper makes about the study in general: Clones that contracted from day 15 to 85 showed balanced CD4/CD8 phenotypes, whereas a second wave of clones that expanded from day 15 to 37 leaned towards CD4+. Contracting CD4+ clones appeared mostly in the CM and EM memory subsets, whereas CD8+ clones were enriched in EMRA. Whether the second-wave clones peaking on day 37 were SARS-CoV-2 specific was not confirmed. Only two mild cases were covered by the study, and larger cohorts that include severe cases with pre-infection samples were considered necessary. Some responding clones were detected in pre-infection memory, which suggested that pre-existing cross-reactive memory T cells had joined the SARS-CoV-2 response.

Ficoll-Paque density gradient centrifugation was the method used to isolate PBMCs. Sequenced using an Illumina NovaSeq 6000. cDNA libraries for TCRalpha and TCRbeta were prepared by 5'RACE using constant-segment primers, with sample barcodes and unique molecular identifiers added. Trizol reagent was used to extract RNA from every sample. Amplification of the libraries took two PCR steps, and the second step added a second sample barcode plus Illumina TruSeq adapters. Libraries were sequenced on an Illumina NovaSeq with 2 x 150 bp paired-end reads. Concerning the study's data processing: Demultiplexing of reads and collapsing into UMI-guided consensus sequences were performed with migec v1.2.7. Using mixcr v2.1.11, UMI consensuses were aligned to TRA and TRB V and J templates and then assembled into clonotypes. A clonotype was counted as expanded or contracted only if both edgeR and NoisET called the change significant, with noise models trained on biological replicates. For edgeR calls, the thresholds were a false discovery rate-adjusted p below 0.01 and a log2 fold-change of 1. As an exploratory analysis of dynamics, max-normalized trajectories of the 1000 most abundant clonotypes were examined by PCA with hierarchical clustering. The CD4 or CD8 phenotype of responding clones was assigned using the separately sequenced CD4+ and CD8+ repertoires. TCRdb redid the processing of the public reads, applying fastp at Q25 and MiXCR, and retained in-frame beta chains. Every distinct CDR3 protein forms one entry, paired with its most common genes and DNA. The authors' filters were not applied to this entry. This sample has 200,000 to 250,000 distinct CDR3 sequences in its table, and about 16% of those were observed once. The top ten clones comprise over 2% of the sample.

Inclusive of the bounding cysteine and phenylalanine, the CDR3 is 16 residues long. The CDR3 DNA has 48 bases and is translated from base 1. At the junction V is shortened by 3 bases and J by 5 bases, with 18 bases in between. The CDR1 and CDR2 encoded by the germline V gene (reference sequence) are SGHKS and YYEKEE. The source material was PBMCs or a T cell subset sorted from them (not recorded which). The receptor was derived from an adult woman who had mild COVID-19 (a few samples of this study predate the infection). The sample titles of this study are shuffled in the database, so cell type and time point are left out; the donor was told from shared clones. The chain is made from TRBV5-5 and TRBJ2-1; TRBD1 is a possible D gene, resting on 6 matching bases. In nucleotides, the sequence is TGTGCCAGCAGCTGGAGACAGGTCGCGAGAAACAATGAGCAGTTCTTC. It codes for CASSWRQVARNNEQFF.